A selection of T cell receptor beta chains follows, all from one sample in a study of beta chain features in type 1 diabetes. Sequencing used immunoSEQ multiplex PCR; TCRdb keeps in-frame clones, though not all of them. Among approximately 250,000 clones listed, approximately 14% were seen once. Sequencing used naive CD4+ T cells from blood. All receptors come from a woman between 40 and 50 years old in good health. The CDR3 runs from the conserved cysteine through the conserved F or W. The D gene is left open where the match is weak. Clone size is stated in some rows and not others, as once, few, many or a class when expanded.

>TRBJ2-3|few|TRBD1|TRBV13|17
TGTGCCAGCAGCCCCAAAGAGGGGACAGCTAGCACAGATACGCAGTATTTT
CASSPKEGTASTDTQYF
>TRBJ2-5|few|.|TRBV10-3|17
TGTGCCATCAGTGGATTCGACCCACAGAATTCCCAAGAGACCCAGTACTTC
CAISGFDPQNSQETQYF
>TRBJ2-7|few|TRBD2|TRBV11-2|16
TGTGCCAGCAGCTTAGTAGCGGGGGGCCTTGCCTACGAGCAGTACTTC
CASSLVAGGLAYEQYF
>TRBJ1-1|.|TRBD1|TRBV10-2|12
TGCGCCAGTGACAGGGGAGGCACTGAAGCTTTCTTT
CASDRGGTEAFF
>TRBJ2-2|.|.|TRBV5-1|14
TGCGCCAGCAGCTTGGCCGACAGCACCGGGGAGCTGTTTTTT
CASSLADSTGELFF
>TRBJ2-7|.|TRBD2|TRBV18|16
TGTGCCAGCTCTGGGCGTAGCGGGGGGCCTTCCTACGAGCAGTACTTC
CASSGRSGGPSYEQYF
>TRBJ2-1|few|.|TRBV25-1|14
TGTGCCAGCACCGGACAGAACGGTGGGAATGAGCAGTTCTTC
CASTGQNGGNEQFF
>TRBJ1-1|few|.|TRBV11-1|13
TGTGCCTCCCGCGGACAGTTGAACACTGAAGCTTTCTTT
CASRGQLNTEAFF
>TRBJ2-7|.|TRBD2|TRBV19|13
TGTGCCAGTAGGCTAGCGGGGGGATCCGAGCAGTACTTC
CASRLAGGSEQYF
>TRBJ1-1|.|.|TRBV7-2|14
TGTGCCAGCAGCTGGCAACAGGGGAACACTGAAGCTTTCTTT
CASSWQQGNTEAFF
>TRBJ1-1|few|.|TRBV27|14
TGTGCCAGCAGTTTTCGGACAGATTACACTGAAGCTTTCTTT
CASSFRTDYTEAFF
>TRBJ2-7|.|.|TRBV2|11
TGTGCCAGCAGTTTAGCGTACGAGCAGTACTTC
CASSLAYEQYF
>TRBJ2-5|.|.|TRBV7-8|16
TGTGCCAGCAGCTTAGTGACAGGGGAGGGTGGAGAGACCCAGTACTTC
CASSLVTGEGGETQYF
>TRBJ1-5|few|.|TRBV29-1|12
TGCAGCGTTGGGGAGGCCGGGCAGCCCCAGCATTTT
CSVGEAGQPQHF
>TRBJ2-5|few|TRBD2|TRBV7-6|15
TGTGCCAGCAGTCCCAGCGGGGGGGCGATAGAGACCCAGTACTTC
CASSPSGGAIETQYF
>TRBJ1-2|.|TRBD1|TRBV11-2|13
TGTGCCGTGGACAGTCGATCAGGGGGTGGCTACACCTTC
CAVDSRSGGGYTF
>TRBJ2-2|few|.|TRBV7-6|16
TGTGCCAGCAGCCCAACAGGGGCGGGGGGCACCGGGGAGCTGTTTTTT
CASSPTGAGGTGELFF
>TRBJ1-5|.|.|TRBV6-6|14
TGTGCCAGCGAACAGGGTCTTCGCAATCAGCCCCAGCATTTT
CASEQGLRNQPQHF
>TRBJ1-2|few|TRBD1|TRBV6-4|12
TGTGCCAGCAGTGGACGACAGGGCGGCTACACCTTC
CASSGRQGGYTF
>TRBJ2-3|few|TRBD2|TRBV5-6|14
TGTGCCAGCACCTTGGGGCTAGCGGGGCTTACGCAGTATTTT
CASTLGLAGLTQYF
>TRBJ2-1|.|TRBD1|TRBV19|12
TGTGCCAGTGGAATGACAGGGTTTGAGCAGTTCTTC
CASGMTGFEQFF
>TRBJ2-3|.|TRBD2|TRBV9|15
TGTGCCAGCAGCCAGCTAGCGGGGGACACAGATACGCAGTATTTT
CASSQLAGDTDTQYF
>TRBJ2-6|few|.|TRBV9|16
TGTGCCAGCAGCTTAATGCAGGGATCTGGGGCCAACGTCCTGACTTTC
CASSLMQGSGANVLTF
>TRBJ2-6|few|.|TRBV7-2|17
TGTGCCAGCGGGCGACAGGTCCTTTTCTCTGGGGCCAACGTCCTGACTTTC
CASGRQVLFSGANVLTF
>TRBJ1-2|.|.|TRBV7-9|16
TGTGCCAGCAGCTTATCGCAGGGGAGGGCTAACTATGGCTACACCTTC
CASSLSQGRANYGYTF
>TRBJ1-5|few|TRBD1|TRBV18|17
TGTGCCAGCTCACCACGTATCACAGGGGGCGACAATCAGCCCCAGCATTTT
CASSPRITGGDNQPQHF
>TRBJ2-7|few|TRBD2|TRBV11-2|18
TGTGCCAGCAGCTTAGTTAGCGGGGGGGCCCGGACTATGGGGGAGCAGTACTTC
CASSLVSGGARTMGEQYF
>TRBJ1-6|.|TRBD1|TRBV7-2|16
TGTGCCAGCAGGTCAGGGGGGACAGGGTATAATTCACCCCTCCACTTT
CASRSGGTGYNSPLHF
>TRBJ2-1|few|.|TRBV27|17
TGTGCCAGCAGTTCCAACTTTAGGACTGGCTCCTACAATGAGCAGTTCTTC
CASSSNFRTGSYNEQFF
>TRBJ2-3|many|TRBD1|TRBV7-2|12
TGTGCCAGCAGCCCAGGGGGAGATACGCAGTATTTT
CASSPGGDTQYF
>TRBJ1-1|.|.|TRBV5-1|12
TGCGCCAGCACGGGGGGGGACACTGAAGCTTTCTTT
CASTGGDTEAFF
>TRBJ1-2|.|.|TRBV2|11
TGTGCCAGCCGCCAAGAGGATGGCTACACCTTC
CASRQEDGYTF
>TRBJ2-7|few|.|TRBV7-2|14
TGTGCCAGCAGCTTAGCCCAGGGGTCAAACGAGCAGTACTTC
CASSLAQGSNEQYF
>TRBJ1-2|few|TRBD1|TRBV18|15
TGTGCCAGCTCACCAAACACGGGGCAGGGGGCTGGCTACACCTTC
CASSPNTGQGAGYTF
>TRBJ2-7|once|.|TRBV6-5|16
TGTGCCAGCAGTTACTCGAGTGGGGGGGCCGTCTACGAGCAGTACTTC
CASSYSSGGAVYEQYF
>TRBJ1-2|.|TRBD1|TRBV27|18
TGTGCCAGCAGTTTAATCCCCCCCGGACAGGGAAGAGGCTATGGCTACACCTTC
CASSLIPPGQGRGYGYTF
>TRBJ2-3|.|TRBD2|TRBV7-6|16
TGTGCCAGCAGCTTAGGGGCTAGCGGGGGTGAGGATACGCAGTATTTT
CASSLGASGGEDTQYF
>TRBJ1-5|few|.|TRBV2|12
TGTGCCAGCAGTGCTGAGAATCAGCCCCAGCATTTT
CASSAENQPQHF
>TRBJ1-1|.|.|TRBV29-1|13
TGCAGCAGTGCGGGGCAGGAGAACACTGAAGCTTTCTTT
CSSAGQENTEAFF
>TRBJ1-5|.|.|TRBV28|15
TGTGCCAGCAGTGGCAGGGTCATTAGCAATCAGCCCCAGCATTTT
CASSGRVISNQPQHF
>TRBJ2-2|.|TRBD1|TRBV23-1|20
TGCGCCAGCAGTCAGGTCCCCCCGGACAGGGGCCGCCTTAACACCGGGGAGCTGTTTTTT
CASSQVPPDRGRLNTGELFF
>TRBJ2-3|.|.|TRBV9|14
TGTGCCAGCAGCGTAGGAAGGGGAAGAGATACGCAGTATTTT
CASSVGRGRDTQYF
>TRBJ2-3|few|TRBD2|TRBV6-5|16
TGTGCCAGCAGTTACGCGGCTAGCGGAAGCACAGATACGCAGTATTTT
CASSYAASGSTDTQYF
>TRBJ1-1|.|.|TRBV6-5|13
TGTGCCAGCAGTTACCAAGGGAGGACTGAAGCTTTCTTT
CASSYQGRTEAFF
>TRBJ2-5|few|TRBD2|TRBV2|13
TGTGCCAGCAGACTAGCGGGGGAGGGGACCCAGTACTTC
CASRLAGEGTQYF
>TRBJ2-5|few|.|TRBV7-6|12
TGTGCCAGCAGTTCAGGGGTGGAGACCCAGTACTTC
CASSSGVETQYF
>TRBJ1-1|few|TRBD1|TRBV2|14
TGTGCCAGCAGTGAAGACAGGGGCTCCCTCTTTGCTTTCTTT
CASSEDRGSLFAFF
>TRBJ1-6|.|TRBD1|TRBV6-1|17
TGTGCCAGCAGTCAAGGGACAGGGAGCTCCTATAATTCACCCCTCCACTTT
CASSQGTGSSYNSPLHF
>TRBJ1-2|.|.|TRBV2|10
TGTGCCAGCGTTGAGGTTAGCTACACCTTC
CASVEVSYTF